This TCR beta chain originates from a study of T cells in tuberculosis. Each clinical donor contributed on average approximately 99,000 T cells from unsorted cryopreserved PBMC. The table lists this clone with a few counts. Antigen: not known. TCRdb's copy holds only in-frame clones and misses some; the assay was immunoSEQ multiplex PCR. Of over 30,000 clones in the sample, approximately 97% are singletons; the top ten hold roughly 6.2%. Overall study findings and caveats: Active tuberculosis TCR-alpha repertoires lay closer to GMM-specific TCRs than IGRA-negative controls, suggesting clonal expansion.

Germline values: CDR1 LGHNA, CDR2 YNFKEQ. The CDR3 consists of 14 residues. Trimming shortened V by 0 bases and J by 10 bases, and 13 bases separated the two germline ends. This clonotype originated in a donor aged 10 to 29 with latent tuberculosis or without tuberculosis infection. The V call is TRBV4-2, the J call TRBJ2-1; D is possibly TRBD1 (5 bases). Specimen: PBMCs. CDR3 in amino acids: CASSQDSLGLEQFF. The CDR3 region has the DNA TGTGCCAGCAGCCAAGATTCCCTGGGGCTCGAGCAGTTCTTC.